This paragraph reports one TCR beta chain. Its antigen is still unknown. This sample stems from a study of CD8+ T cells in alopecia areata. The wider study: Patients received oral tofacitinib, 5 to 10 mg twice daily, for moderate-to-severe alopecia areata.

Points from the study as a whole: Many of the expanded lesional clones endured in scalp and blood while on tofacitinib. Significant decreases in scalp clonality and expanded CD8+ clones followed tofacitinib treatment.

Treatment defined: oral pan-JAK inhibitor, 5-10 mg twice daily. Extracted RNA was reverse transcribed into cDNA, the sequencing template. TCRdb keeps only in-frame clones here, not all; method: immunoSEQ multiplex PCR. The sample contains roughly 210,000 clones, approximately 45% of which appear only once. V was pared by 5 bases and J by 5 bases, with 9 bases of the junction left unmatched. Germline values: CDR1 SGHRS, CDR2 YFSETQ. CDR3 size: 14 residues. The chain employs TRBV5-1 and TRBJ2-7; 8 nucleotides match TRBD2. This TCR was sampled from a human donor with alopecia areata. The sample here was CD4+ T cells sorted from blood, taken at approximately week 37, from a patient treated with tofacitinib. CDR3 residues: CASSLSGTTNEQYF. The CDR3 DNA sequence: TGCGCCAGCAGTCTTAGCGGGACTACCAACGAGCAGTACTTC. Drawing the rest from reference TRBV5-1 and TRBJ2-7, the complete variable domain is KAGVTQTPRYLIKTRGQQVTLSCSPISGHRSVSWYQQTPGQGLQFLFEYFSETQRNKGNFPGRFSGRQFSNSRSEMNVSTLELGDSALYLCASSLSGTTNEQYFGPGTRLTVT.